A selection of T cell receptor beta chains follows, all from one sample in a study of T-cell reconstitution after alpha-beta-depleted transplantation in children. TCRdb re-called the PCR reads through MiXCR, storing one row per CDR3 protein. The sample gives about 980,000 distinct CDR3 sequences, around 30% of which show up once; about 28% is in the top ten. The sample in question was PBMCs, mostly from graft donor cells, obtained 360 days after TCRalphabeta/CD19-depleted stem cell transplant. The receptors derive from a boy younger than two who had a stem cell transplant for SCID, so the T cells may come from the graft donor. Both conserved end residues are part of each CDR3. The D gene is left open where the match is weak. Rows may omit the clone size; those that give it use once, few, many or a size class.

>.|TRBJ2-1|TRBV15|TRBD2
CATSTHTAGGRNEQFF
TGTGCCACCAGCACCCACACAGCGGGGGGGCGCAATGAGCAGTTCTTC
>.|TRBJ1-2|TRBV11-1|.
CASSYIIGAGGAATYGYTF
TGTGCCAGCAGCTATATAATCGGCGCGGGTGGCGCAGCTACCTATGGCTACACCTTC
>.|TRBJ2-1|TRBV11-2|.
CASSLEIGGRVTNNEQFF
TGTGCCAGCAGCTTAGAGATAGGGGGGCGGGTCACCAACAATGAGCAGTTCTTC
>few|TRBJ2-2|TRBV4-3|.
CASSLGQPRGTGELFF
TGCGCCAGCAGCCTCGGACAGCCACGGGGTACCGGGGAGCTGTTTTTT
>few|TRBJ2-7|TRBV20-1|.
CSVRYRSSYEQYF
TGCAGCGTCCGGTACAGGAGCTCCTACGAGCAGTACTTC
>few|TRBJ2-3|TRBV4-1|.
CASNLATKQLSTDTQYF
TGCGCCAGCAACCTAGCGACCAAACAACTTTCCACAGATACGCAGTATTTT
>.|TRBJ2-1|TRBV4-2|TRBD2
CASSQYFGVMVTSGLNEQFF
TGTGCCAGCAGCCAATATTTCGGCGTAATGGTCACTAGCGGTCTGAATGAGCAGTTCTTC
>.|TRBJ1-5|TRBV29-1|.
CSVIDGPTLNQPQHF
TGCAGCGTGATAGACGGCCCTACTCTTAATCAGCCCCAGCATTTT
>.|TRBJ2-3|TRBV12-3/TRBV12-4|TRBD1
CASSPNRGSTDTQYF
TGTGCCAGCAGCCCTAACAGGGGTAGCACAGATACGCAGTATTTT
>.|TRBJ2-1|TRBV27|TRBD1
CASSIGQGDEQFF
TGTGCCAGCAGTATAGGACAGGGGGATGAGCAGTTCTTC
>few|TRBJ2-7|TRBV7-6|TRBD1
CASSRIDGTGEYEQYF
TGTGCCAGCAGCCGGATAGATGGGACAGGGGAATACGAGCAGTACTTC
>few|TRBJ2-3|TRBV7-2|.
CASSLGVGRTTDTQYF
TGTGCCAGCAGCTTAGGGGTCGGGCGGACCACAGATACGCAGTATTTT
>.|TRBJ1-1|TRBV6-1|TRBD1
CASREPGGNTEAFF
TGTGCCAGCAGGGAACCAGGGGGCAACACTGAAGCTTTCTTT
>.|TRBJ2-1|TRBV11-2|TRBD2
CASSPRLAGALLDEQFF
TGTGCCAGCAGCCCCAGACTAGCGGGGGCCCTACTGGATGAGCAGTTCTTC
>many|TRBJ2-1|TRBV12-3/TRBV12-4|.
CASTPVSGNEQFF
TGTGCCAGCACCCCCGTCTCAGGCAATGAGCAGTTCTTC
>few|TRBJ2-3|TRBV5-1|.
CASSLGHSRGKGDTQYF
TGCGCCAGCAGCTTGGGCCATTCCCGGGGAAAGGGAGATACGCAGTATTTT
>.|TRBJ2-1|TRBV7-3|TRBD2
CASSPRLAGGFNEQFF
TGTGCCAGCAGCCCCCGGCTAGCGGGGGGATTCAATGAGCAGTTCTTC
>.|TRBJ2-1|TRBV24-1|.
CATSDPTVGGPNEQFF
TGTGCCACCAGTGATCCGACAGTCGGGGGACCCAATGAGCAGTTCTTC
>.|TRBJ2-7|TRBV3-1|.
CASSSESHSYEQYF
TGTGCCAGCAGCTCAGAGTCTCACTCCTACGAGCAGTACTTC
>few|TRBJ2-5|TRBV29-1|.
CSVEDGLADRETQYF
TGCAGCGTTGAGGATGGGCTAGCGGACAGGGAGACCCAGTACTTC
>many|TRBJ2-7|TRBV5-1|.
CASSSHGKNYEQYF
TGCGCCAGCAGCTCCCACGGGAAAAACTACGAGCAGTACTTC
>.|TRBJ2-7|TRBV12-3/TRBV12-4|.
CASSLNRGTEQYF
TGTGCCAGCAGTTTAAATCGGGGTACCGAGCAGTACTTC
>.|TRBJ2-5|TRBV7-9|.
CASSLDVGAYQETQYF
TGTGCCAGCAGCTTAGATGTCGGGGCGTACCAAGAGACCCAGTACTTC
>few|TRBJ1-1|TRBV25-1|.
CASRRAGTNTEAFF
TGTGCCAGCAGGCGGGCAGGGACGAACACTGAAGCTTTCTTT
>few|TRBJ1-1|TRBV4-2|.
CASSPWGKVRDTEAFF
TGTGCCAGCAGCCCCTGGGGGAAGGTGAGGGACACTGAAGCTTTCTTT
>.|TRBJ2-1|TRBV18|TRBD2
CASSPPGLAGSEQFF
TGTGCCAGCTCACCCCCGGGACTAGCGGGGTCTGAGCAGTTCTTC
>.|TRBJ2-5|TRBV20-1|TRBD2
CSAPLAGVETQYF
TGCAGTGCTCCTCTAGCGGGGGTGGAGACCCAGTACTTC
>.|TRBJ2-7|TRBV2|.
CASSPIGRDYEQYF
TGTGCCAGCAGCCCTATCGGCAGAGATTACGAGCAGTACTTC
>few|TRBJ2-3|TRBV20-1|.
CSGINGPSTDTQYF
TGCAGTGGGATTAACGGACCTAGCACAGATACGCAGTATTTT
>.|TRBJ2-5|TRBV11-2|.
CASSITRFPAETQYF
TGTGCCAGCAGCATCACTAGGTTCCCCGCGGAGACCCAGTACTTC
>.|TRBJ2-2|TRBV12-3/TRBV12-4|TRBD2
CASSFTSGGVGELFF
TGTGCCAGCAGTTTTACTAGCGGGGGAGTCGGGGAGCTGTTTTTT
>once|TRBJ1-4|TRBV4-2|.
CASSPSGGVNEKLFF
TGTGCCAGCAGCCCGTCGGGAGGGGTTAATGAAAAACTGTTTTTT
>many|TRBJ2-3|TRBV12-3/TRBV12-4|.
CASSGGTDTQYF
TGTGCCAGCAGCGGGGGCACAGATACGCAGTATTTT
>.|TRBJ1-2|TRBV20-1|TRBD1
CSAPDDRGVFHGYTF
TGCAGTGCTCCAGATGACAGGGGAGTTTTTCATGGCTACACCTTC
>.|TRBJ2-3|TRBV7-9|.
CASSLDGRKLDTQYF
TGTGCCAGCAGCTTAGACGGAAGAAAGCTGGATACGCAGTATTTT
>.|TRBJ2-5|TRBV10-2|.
CASSQWLAETQYF
TGCGCCAGCAGTCAGTGGCTAGCGGAGACCCAGTACTTC
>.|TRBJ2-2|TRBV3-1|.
CASGRRGGTGELFF
TGTGCCTCGGGGAGGAGGGGCGGCACCGGGGAGCTGTTTTTT
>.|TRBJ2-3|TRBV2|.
CASRIQGPTDTQYF
TGTGCCAGCAGGATACAGGGCCCCACAGATACGCAGTATTTT
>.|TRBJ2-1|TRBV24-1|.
CATRPAPTGYNEQFF
TGTGCCACCAGGCCTGCCCCTACGGGTTACAATGAGCAGTTCTTC
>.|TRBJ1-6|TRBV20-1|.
CSASKRGSSYNSPLHF
TGCAGTGCTTCGAAGCGGGGGAGCTCCTATAATTCACCCCTCCACTTT
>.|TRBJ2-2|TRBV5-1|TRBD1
CASSLGPTGQGKTGELFF
TGCGCCAGCAGCTTGGGACCCACGGGACAGGGAAAGACCGGGGAGCTGTTTTTT
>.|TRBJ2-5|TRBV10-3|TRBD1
CAISELTGGLNQETQYF
TGTGCCATCAGTGAGTTGACAGGGGGACTCAATCAAGAGACCCAGTACTTC
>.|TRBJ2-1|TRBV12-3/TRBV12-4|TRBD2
CASSPREGPSSEQFF
TGTGCCAGCAGTCCCCGGGAGGGACCCTCATCCGAGCAGTTCTTC
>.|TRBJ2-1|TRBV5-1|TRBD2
CASSWGAGGLTDEQFF
TGCGCCAGCAGCTGGGGAGCGGGGGGCCTTACGGATGAGCAGTTCTTC
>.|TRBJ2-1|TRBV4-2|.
CASSHPLGNSYNEQFF
TGTGCCAGCAGCCATCCCTTGGGGAACTCCTACAATGAGCAGTTCTTC
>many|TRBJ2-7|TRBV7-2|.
CASSLARSYEQYF
TGTGCCAGCAGCTTAGCCAGGTCCTACGAGCAGTACTTC
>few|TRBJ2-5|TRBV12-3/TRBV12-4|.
CASSLVVPGRETQYF
TGTGCCAGCAGTTTAGTGGTCCCGGGACGGGAGACCCAGTACTTC
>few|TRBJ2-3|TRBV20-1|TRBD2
CSAPWTRGTTDTQYF
TGCAGTGCCCCCTGGACTAGAGGGACCACAGATACGCAGTATTTT
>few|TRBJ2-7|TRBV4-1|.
CASSQVVSRAYEQYF
TGCGCCAGCAGCCAAGTTGTATCCCGAGCCTACGAGCAGTACTTC
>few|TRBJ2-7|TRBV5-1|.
CASNLEGSHEQYF
TGCGCCAGCAACCTCGAGGGTTCCCACGAGCAGTACTTC
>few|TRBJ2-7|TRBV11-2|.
CASSFLSSLGQNFDEQYF
TGTGCCAGCAGCTTTCTTTCCTCCCTCGGGCAGAATTTCGACGAGCAGTACTTC
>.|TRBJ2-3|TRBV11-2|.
CASSLGVALGDTQYF
TGTGCCAGCAGCTTAGGAGTCGCACTAGGGGACACGCAGTATTTT
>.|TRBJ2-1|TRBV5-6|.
CASSRTGGQVF
TGTGCCAGCAGCCGGACGGGGGGCCAGGTCTTC
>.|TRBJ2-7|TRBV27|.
CASSLGPLLEQYF
TGTGCCAGCAGTTTAGGCCCCCTCCTCGAGCAGTACTTC
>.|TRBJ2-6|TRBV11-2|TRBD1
CASSARLGQALSGANVLTF
TGTGCCAGCAGCGCAAGACTCGGACAGGCCCTCTCTGGGGCCAACGTCCTGACTTTC